These 20 T cell receptor beta chains originate from one sample sequenced in a study of blood T cells in healthy people across ages. Combining a sample-barcoded 5' primer with a J-beta primer mix, a second PCR ran for about 7 to 12 cycles. TCRdb fed the 5' RACE reads into MiXCR, producing one record per CDR3 protein. The table has 760,000 or so distinct CDR3 sequences, about 25% seen once; the top ten hold more than 8%. These sequences were also reported in another study, on T cells of mothers and their children.

Sequencing was carried out using blood. The receptor source for this set is a boy younger than 18 in good health.

J is TRBJ1-4 and V is TRBV6-5; maybe TRBD1 (5 bases). This CDR3 spans 15 amino acids. Germline lookup yields CDR1 MNHEY and CDR2 SVGAGI. Trimming pared 5 bases from V and 8 bases from J, leaving 18 bases between. CDR3 nucleotide sequence: TGTGCCAGCAGTCCCTCGAGAGGGGTCGGAGAAAAACTGTTTTTT. Protein sequence: CASSPSRGVGEKLFF.

A few counts support this clonotype. The chain joins TRBV29-1 to TRBJ1-2; 7 nucleotides agree with TRBD1. The CDR3 totals 14 residues. The germline gives CDR1 SQVTM, CDR2 ANQGSEA. J gave up 3 bases and V 2 bases, and 6 bases lay outside the gene matches. This CDR3 reads CSVESPGTDYGYTF. In nucleotides, the CDR3 is TGCAGCGTTGAAAGCCCCGGGACAGACTATGGCTACACCTTC.

The chain has TRBV4-1 and TRBJ1-1, with TRBD1 as a possible D gene (5 bases). V lost 1 base and J 8 bases, leaving 14 bases between the germline ends. Germline CDR1 and CDR2: MGHRA and YSYEKL. CDR3 length: 14 residues. CDR3 DNA: TGCGCCAGCAGCCAAGTGGGTCAGGGTGCAGAAGCTTTCTTT. It codes for CASSQVGQGAEAFF.

The chain employs TRBV14 and TRBJ2-7; D perhaps matches TRBD2 (5 bases). The CDR3 is 14 amino acids. CDR1 SGHDN and CDR2 FVKESK come from the germline V gene. V lost 3 bases to trimming and J lost 5 bases, with 14 bases between them. CDR3 sequence (DNA): TGTGCCAGCAGCCACGAGGGATTCAAGAACGAGCAGTACTTC. Its protein product is CASSHEGFKNEQYF.

V and J are TRBV11-1 and TRBJ2-5; unclear D gene. Germline assignment: CDR1 SGHAT and CDR2 FQDESV (reference sequence). Trimming took off 5 bases at V and 0 bases at J, with 22 bases between the two ends. The CDR3 totals 18 residues. The CDR3 spells CASSPEVPGAIDQETQYF. As DNA, the CDR3 is TGTGCCAGCAGCCCCGAGGTGCCGGGCGCAATCGACCAAGAGACCCAGTACTTC.

This clonotype came up a few times. This chain links TRBV5-1 with TRBJ1-1; 7 bases agree with TRBD1. Germline V gene data show CDR1 as SGHRS and CDR2 as YFSETQ. The CDR3 spans 12 residues. V dropped 4 bases and J dropped 6; count of bases not matched to a gene: 3. DNA for the CDR3: TGCGCCAGCAGCCAAGGGGGCTCTGAAGCTTTCTTT. Translation: CASSQGGSEAFF.

The rearrangement joins TRBV11-2 to TRBJ2-3, with TRBD2 matching over 10 bases. Looked up from germline, CDR1 is SGHAT and CDR2 is FQNNGV. This CDR3 spans 15 amino acids. Trimming took 2 bases from V and 6 from J; bases not matched to a gene: 5. CDR3 residues: CASSLKAGGPDTQYF. Here the CDR3 DNA reads TGTGCCAGCAGCTTAAAAGCGGGGGGGCCCGATACGCAGTATTTT.

This clonotype was found a few times. The V and J genes are TRBV20-1 and TRBJ2-7, with 13 bases that match TRBD2. Losses at the gene ends were 5 bases for V and 3 bases for J; bases not matched to a gene: 7. Per the germline V gene, CDR1 is DFQATT and CDR2 is SNEGSKA (reference sequence). The CDR3 covers 15 residues. The CDR3 DNA sequence: TGCAGTGCTTCCGGGACTAGCGGGATGCTCTACGAGCAGTACTTC. It specifies CSASGTSGMLYEQYF.

The chain links TRBV4-3 to TRBJ2-5; unclear D gene. Germline CDR1 is LGHNA and CDR2 is YSLEER. The length of the CDR3 is 14 residues. V gave up 1 base and J gave up 1 base, with 7 bases separating them. CDR3 DNA sequence: TGCGCCAGCAGCCAAGGGAAGATCCAAGAGACCCAGTACTTC. This encodes CASSQGKIQETQYF.

The sample holds a few counts of this clonotype. The chain is built from TRBV6-6 and TRBJ2-7; D may match TRBD1 or TRBD2 (7 bases each). The CDR3 has 16 amino acids. The germline gives CDR1 MNHNY, CDR2 SVGAGI (reference sequence). Trimming removed 5 bases from V and 3 bases from J, with 20 bases in between. The CDR3 DNA reads as TGTGCCAGCAGTACGGGGAGCGGGACAGAGTACTACGAGCAGTACTTC. Its protein product is CASSTGSGTEYYEQYF.

The chain links TRBV12-5 to TRBJ2-7, with TRBD2 matching 9 bases. The CDR3 runs 17 residues. J lost 3 bases, V lost 3 bases, and 12 bases had no gene match. From germline, CDR1 is LGHNT and CDR2 FRNRAP. The CDR3 spells CASGFRISGSRNYEQYF. CDR3 DNA: TGTGCTAGTGGTTTCCGTATTAGCGGGAGTAGGAACTACGAGCAGTACTTC.

The chain uses TRBV7-9 and TRBJ1-1, with TRBD1 identical over 8 bases. Trimming cost V 5 bases and J 5 bases; bases outside gene matches: 7. This CDR3 is 14 amino acids long. CDR1 and CDR2 (germline): SEHNR, FQNEAQ (reference sequence). The CDR3 loop is CASSPQGARTEAFF. The DNA for the CDR3 is TGTGCCAGCAGCCCCCAGGGGGCAAGAACTGAAGCTTTCTTT.

This clonotype appeared a few times. The chain combines TRBV7-2 with TRBJ1-2; 9 bases agree with TRBD1. V trimming: 2 bases; J trimming: 1 base; junction bases outside the gene matches: 11. There are 18 residues in the CDR3. In germline, CDR1 is SGHTA, CDR2 FQGNSA. CDR3 loop: CASSLSTGRQGVNYGYTF. In DNA form, the CDR3 reads TGTGCCAGCAGCTTATCCACTGGGCGACAGGGGGTTAACTATGGCTACACCTTC.

The CDR3 sequence is CASSRGLGQTNTGELFF. The CDR3 DNA sequence: TGCGCCAGCAGCCGAGGACTGGGACAGACGAACACCGGGGAGCTGTTTTTT. The V call is TRBV4-1, the J call TRBJ2-2, with 7 bases that match TRBD1. Per germline, CDR1 MGHRA and CDR2 YSYEKL. Trimming removed 4 bases from V and 0 bases from J; junction bases left unmatched: 8. This CDR3 contains 17 residues.

The table lists this clonotype with a few counts. The chain is built from TRBV7-8 and TRBJ2-3, with 8 bases matching TRBD2. CDR3 length equals 16 residues. The V gene end was trimmed by 2 bases and the J gene end by 5 bases; junction bases not matched to a gene: 9. Germline V gene lookup returns CDR1 SGHVS and CDR2 FQNEAQ. The CDR3 DNA follows: TGTGCCAGCAGCTTATCCAGTAGCGGGGTTATAGATACGCAGTATTTT. Translating gives CASSLSSSGVIDTQYF. Looking up the rest from reference TRBV7-8 and TRBJ2-3 gives the full variable domain: GAGVSQSPRYKVAKRGQDVALRCDPISGHVSLFWYQQALGQGPEFLTYFQNEAQLDKSGLPSDRFFAERPEGSVSTLKIQRTQQEDSAVYLCASSLSSSGVIDTQYFGPGTRLTVL.

This clonotype has a single count. V and J are TRBV21-1 and TRBJ1-1. TRBV21-1 is labeled a pseudogene. CDR3 size: 14 residues. DNA for the CDR3: TGTGCCAGCATAAATCGGACGGTGAACACTGAAGCTTTCTTT. This translates into CASINRTVNTEAFF.

The chain couples TRBV14 to TRBJ2-5, with D perhaps matching TRBD1 (5 bases). Germline V gives CDR1 SGHDN, CDR2 FVKESK. This CDR3 contains 17 residues. V dropped 4 bases and J dropped 3 bases, with 21 bases sitting between them. The CDR3 spells CASSRTDSHEEKETQYF. The CDR3 DNA reads as TGTGCCAGCAGCCGAACCGACAGCCACGAAGAAAAAGAGACCCAGTACTTC.

This rearrangement joins TRBV7-2 to TRBJ2-4, with TRBD1 identical over 9 bases. CDR3 length: 16 amino acids. V lost 4 bases to trimming and J lost 2 bases; unmatched junction nucleotides: 6. CDR1 and CDR2 (germline): SGHTA, FQGNSA. CDR3 region: CASSSTGGATKNIQYF. CDR3 in DNA: TGTGCCAGCAGCTCAACAGGGGGCGCAACCAAAAACATTCAGTACTTC.

This clonotype has a handful of counts. The CDR3 loop is CASSQQGGSYEQYF. Here the CDR3 DNA reads TGCGCCAGCAGCCAACAGGGCGGGAGCTACGAGCAGTACTTC. V and J are TRBV4-1 and TRBJ2-7; 7 nucleotides agree with TRBD2. V lost 2 bases to trimming and J lost 3 bases; unmatched junction nucleotides: 4. This CDR3 comprises 14 residues. The germline V gene has CDR1 MGHRA and CDR2 YSYEKL.

This clonotype was detected a few times. The V gene is TRBV12-3 or TRBV12-4, the J gene TRBJ2-5; D may be TRBD1 (5 bases). The CDR3 is 13 residues long. V was trimmed by 4 bases and J by 2 bases, leaving 8 bases between them. DNA of the CDR3: TGTGCCAGCAGTTGGGGCAGGCAAGAGACCCAGTACTTC. Translating gives CASSWGRQETQYF.